This T cell receptor beta chain was recorded in a study of blood T cell repertoires in COVID-19 (dated by TCRdb to about 2020). Regarding the research as a whole: The collaborator samples originated in the United States, Italy and Spain and spanned the acute and convalescent phases of COVID-19. The prospective study material was composed of cDNA or gDNA derived from T cells, B-cell-depleted T cells, or PBMCs. Deeply sampled blood TCRbeta repertoires from subjects exposed to, actively infected with, or recovered from COVID-19 were included in the dataset. The repertoires were released in a freely available public database meant as a resource for research on the immune response to SARS-CoV-2. Samples were obtained from the ongoing ImmuneRACE study (first 160 participants) and from over 1,000 subjects provided by 6 global collaborators. Sample metadata almost always included a de-identified subject ID, COVID-19 status, age in years and sex. Where available, HLA class I and class II types were taken from metadata supplied by the sample provider and were not determined by assay-based typing.

Study-wide findings and limitations: Clinical and demographic metadata were provided uncurated, with the amount varying by source and participant.

Each collaborating institution followed its own protocols to collect whole blood in K2EDTA tubes. For TCRbeta analysis, collaborators shipped samples as frozen whole blood, isolated PBMCs, or DNA extracted from either of those sample types. TCRbeta CDR3 regions were amplified from genomic DNA using the immunoSEQ Assay, a bias-controlled multiplex PCR. In the original analysis: Nucleated cell counts per sample were estimated from amplification of reference gene primers within the assay. Sequence reads were collapsed and filtered to measure the absolute abundance of every unique TCRbeta CDR3 rearrangement. For each sample, productive Simpson clonality was calculated as the square root of Simpson's diversity index over productive rearrangements. This is the immuneACCESS table as TCRdb keeps it, with only in-frame sequences that have V and J called. A part of the clones is gone; compared with another copy, unresolved V genes explain less than half, and the rest is unexplained. Clone size and V and J calls were adopted from that table, with D and trimming inferred from the DNA. In all, the sample holds about 120,000 clones, and over 60% of those were seen once. The ten largest clones represent roughly 7.9% of the sample.

A word on this clone: No cognate antigen has been identified for it. It has no much larger one-base neighbor in the sample; base qualities were not kept.

The germline V gene (reference sequence) sets CDR1 to LNHDA and CDR2 to SQIVND. The germline ends are 15 bases apart after V is trimmed by 0 bases and J by 1 base. The CDR3 sequence holds 17 residues, the cysteine and phenylalanine included. Only the CDR3 portion is preserved as DNA: 51 bases, with reading frame beginning at the first base. This TCR derives from a human donor in a cohort sampled during active COVID-19. The sequencing input was peripheral blood. The V and J segments used are TRBV19 and TRBJ1-1; no D segment can be confidently identified. The CDR3 amino acid sequence is: CASSIDLANAGNTEAFF. The base sequence is TGTGCCAGTAGTATAGATTTGGCCAATGCGGGGAACACTGAAGCTTTCTTT.